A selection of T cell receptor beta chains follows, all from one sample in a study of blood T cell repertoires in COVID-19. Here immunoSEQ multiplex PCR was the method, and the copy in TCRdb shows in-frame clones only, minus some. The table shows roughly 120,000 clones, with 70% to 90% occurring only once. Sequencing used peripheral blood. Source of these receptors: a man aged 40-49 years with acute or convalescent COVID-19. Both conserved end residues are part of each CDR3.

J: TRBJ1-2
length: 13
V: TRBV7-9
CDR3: CASSPTGNYGYTF

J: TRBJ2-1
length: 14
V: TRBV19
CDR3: CASRLAGGRDEQFF

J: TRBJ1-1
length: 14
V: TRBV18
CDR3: CASSPLPGNTEAFF

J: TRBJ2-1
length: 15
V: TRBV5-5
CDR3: CASSLYGTVYNEQFF

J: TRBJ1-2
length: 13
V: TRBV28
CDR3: CASTLGGNYGYTF

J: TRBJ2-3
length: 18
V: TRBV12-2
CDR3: CASRFTPMIQGDTDTQYF

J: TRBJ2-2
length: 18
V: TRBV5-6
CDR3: CASTWRLAGAALTGELFF

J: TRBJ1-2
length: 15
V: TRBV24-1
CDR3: CATSVNLFSHYGYTF

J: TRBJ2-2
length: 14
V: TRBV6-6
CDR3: CASRPRGPAGELFF

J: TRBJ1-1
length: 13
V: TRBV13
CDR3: CASSHRVNTEAFF

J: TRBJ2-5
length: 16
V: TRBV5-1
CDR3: CASSILTGTPQETQYF

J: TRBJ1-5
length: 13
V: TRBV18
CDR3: CASSPDSNQPQHF

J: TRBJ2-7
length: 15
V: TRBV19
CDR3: CASTPGTGVFYEQYF

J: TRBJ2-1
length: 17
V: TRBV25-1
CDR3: CASREGLALGKHNEQFF

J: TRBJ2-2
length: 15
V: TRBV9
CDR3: CASSNGGPGTGELFF

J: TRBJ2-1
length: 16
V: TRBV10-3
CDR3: CAISESGGGSHNEQFF

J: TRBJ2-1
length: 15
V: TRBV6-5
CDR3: CASSWLAGANNEQFF

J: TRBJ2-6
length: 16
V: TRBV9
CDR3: CASSRDSVPGANVLTF